A single sample gave rise to the 32 T cell receptor beta chains below, sequenced in a study of cytomegalovirus exposure and HLA in healthy donors. The PCR made use of 60 Vbeta and 13 Jbeta primers. TCRdb's table, derived via immunoSEQ multiplex PCR, lists solely in-frame clones and lacks some. The table records some 170,000 clones, about 80% of them present only once. Sequencing input: PBMCs. Every receptor here comes from a man aged 18 to 29 in good health and CMV-seropositive.

The gene calls are TRBV7-8 and TRBJ1-2; no clear D gene. V shed 6 bases and J shed 3 bases, with 11 bases lying between them. Germline V gives CDR1 SGHVS, CDR2 FQNEAQ. The CDR3 is made up of 13 amino acids. As DNA, the CDR3 is TGTGCCAGCAGTTCCGTCGAGGACTATGGCTACACCTTC. It translates to CASSSVEDYGYTF.

In its sample, this clone was seen once. The chain couples TRBV27 to TRBJ1-3; TRBD1 might be the D (5 bases). The length of the CDR3 is 14 residues. Germline V gives CDR1 MNHEY, CDR2 SMNVEV (reference sequence). V lost 7 bases, J lost 1 base, and 11 bases lay in between. CDR3 in DNA: TGTGCCAGCAAAGGGGCCCCTTCTGGAAACACCATATATTTT. Translation gives CASKGAPSGNTIYF.

V is TRBV28 and J is TRBJ1-1; 7 bases fit TRBD1. Germline CDR1 is MDHEN and CDR2 is SYDVKM. V gave up 5 bases and J gave up 11 bases; unmatched junction bases: 5. There are 11 residues in the CDR3. The CDR3 region has the DNA TGTGCCAGCAGTGCGACAGGGAGGGCTTTCTTT. It specifies CASSATGRAFF.

The genes are TRBV18 and TRBJ1-1; maybe TRBD1 (6 bases). The CDR3 has 15 residues. V was clipped by 1 base and J by 4 bases, with 13 bases between them. From germline, CDR1 is KGHSH and CDR2 LQKENI. The CDR3 sequence: CASSPRQAAGTEAFF. DNA of the CDR3: TGTGCCAGCTCACCACGACAGGCGGCGGGCACTGAAGCTTTCTTT.

The chain has TRBV19 and TRBJ1-1; D not certain. The length of the CDR3 is 13 residues. The germline CDR1 and CDR2 sequences are LNHDA and SQIVND (reference sequence). Deletions cut 5 bases from V and 1 base from J, with 8 bases between. The CDR3 loop reads CASSPSGNTEAFF. The CDR3 region has the DNA TGTGCCAGTAGTCCGAGCGGGAACACTGAAGCTTTCTTT.

The chain is built from TRBV4-3 and TRBJ2-7; 7 bases fit TRBD2. The CDR3 consists of 13 residues. Germline CDR1 and CDR2: LGHNA and YSLEER. The junction had 3 bases not matched to a gene; V was cut back by 0 bases and J by 7 bases. The CDR3 region is CASSQETGGEQYF. CDR3 coding DNA: TGCGCCAGCAGCCAAGAAACGGGGGGAGAGCAGTACTTC.

The J gene is TRBJ2-2, the V gene TRBV19, with 12 bases that match TRBD1. The germline gives CDR1 LNHDA, CDR2 SQIVND (reference sequence). V dropped 4 bases and J dropped 5; count of bases not matched to a gene: 11. This CDR3 has 18 amino acids. The CDR3 DNA reads TGTGCCAGTAGTAAACGCACGGGACAGGGGGCCCAAACCGGGGAGCTGTTTTTT. This encodes CASSKRTGQGAQTGELFF.

This rearrangement joins TRBV27 to TRBJ2-6, with 7 bases aligning to TRBD1. CDR3 length equals 15 residues. The V gene end was trimmed by 2 bases and the J gene end by 3 bases; junction bases not matched to a gene: 1. Germline V CDR1 and CDR2: MNHEY, SMNVEV (reference sequence). The CDR3 sequence: CASSLTGVGANVLTF. DNA of the CDR3: TGTGCCAGCAGTTTAACAGGGGTTGGGGCCAACGTCCTGACTTTC.

The rearrangement uses TRBV13 and TRBJ2-3, with a weak D call TRBD1 (6 bases). Germline CDR1 is PRHDT and CDR2 is FYEKMQ (reference sequence). This CDR3 has 15 residues. Trimming left V 5 bases short and J 3 bases short, with 15 bases between. The CDR3 DNA reads TGTGCCAGCAGCCGCCCATCCGGGACAACAGATACGCAGTATTTT. Translating gives CASSRPSGTTDTQYF.

This chain uses TRBV10-2 with TRBJ1-1; 10 bases are shared with TRBD1. Germline assignment: CDR1 WSHSY and CDR2 SAAADI. The CDR3 spans 15 residues. The junction had 7 bases not matched to a gene; V was cut back by 5 bases and J by 4 bases. This chain's CDR3 is CASSPTGGRGTEAFF. CDR3 coding DNA: TGCGCCAGCAGTCCGACAGGGGGCCGGGGCACTGAAGCTTTCTTT.

J is TRBJ1-3 and V is TRBV7-2, with no clear D. With 5 bases removed from V and 4 bases from J, the gap between germline ends came to 12 bases. Germline CDR1 and CDR2: SGHTA and FQGNSA. The CDR3 consists of 14 residues. The CDR3 region has the DNA TGTGCCAGCAGCCCCCCCGGGTACGGAAACACCATATATTTT. It yields the protein CASSPPGYGNTIYF.

The V gene is TRBV7-2, the J gene TRBJ2-5; 9 nucleotides agree with TRBD1. Germline CDR1 is SGHTA and CDR2 is FQGNSA. J was trimmed by 5 bases and V by 5 bases; bases with no gene match: 9. CDR3 length: 15 amino acids. CDR3 nucleotides: TGTGCCAGCAGCCGGGGACAGGGAGGGAGGGAGACCCAGTACTTC. It codes for CASSRGQGGRETQYF.

The chain is built from TRBV27 and TRBJ2-5; 7 bases map to TRBD1. Germline V gene data show CDR1 as MNHEY and CDR2 as SMNVEV (reference sequence). Trimming at V came to 6 bases and at J to 2 bases, leaving 9 bases not matched to a gene. CDR3 length equals 15 residues. The CDR3 coding sequence is TGTGCCAGCAGCCTTACCCGGGACAGACAAGAGACCCAGTACTTC. It is translated as CASSLTRDRQETQYF.

The chain has TRBV18 and TRBJ1-2; the D gene is possibly TRBD1 (6 bases). The CDR3 consists of 14 residues. The germline CDR1 and CDR2 sequences are KGHSH and LQKENI. V lost 2 bases and J lost 4, with 11 bases in between. The CDR3 loop reads CASSPTGNLYGYTF. CDR3 coding DNA: TGTGCCAGCTCACCAACAGGGAACCTCTATGGCTACACCTTC.

This clone was observed a few times. This chain joins TRBV28 and TRBJ2-1, with a weak D call TRBD1 (7 bases). V was trimmed by 5 bases and J by 1 base, leaving 12 bases between them. This CDR3 has 15 amino acids. Germline loops: CDR1 MDHEN, CDR2 SYDVKM. The CDR3 region is CASSAAGGSYNEQFF. The DNA for the CDR3 is TGTGCCAGCAGTGCGGCAGGGGGGTCCTACAATGAGCAGTTCTTC.

The CDR3 nucleotides read TGTGCCAGCAGTTACGCCGAGGAAAGCCTCAATGAAAAACTGTTTTTT. Its protein is CASSYAEESLNEKLFF. The V gene is TRBV6-6, the J gene TRBJ1-4; unclear D gene. V lost 2 bases to trimming and J lost 5 bases, with 15 bases between them. This CDR3 is 16 amino acids long. The germline CDR1 and CDR2 sequences are MNHNY and SVGAGI (reference sequence).

The J gene is TRBJ2-3, the V gene TRBV5-4; possible D gene TRBD2, 6 bases. Trimming removed 4 bases from V and 0 bases from J, with 12 bases in between. Germline values: CDR1 SGHNT, CDR2 YYREEE (reference sequence). The CDR3 is 15 amino acids. CDR3 bases: TGTGCCAGCAGCCACGGGGGACCAAGCACAGATACGCAGTATTTT. It translates to CASSHGGPSTDTQYF.

The gene calls are TRBV7-9 and TRBJ2-5; 7 nucleotides align to TRBD1. V shed 4 bases, J shed 9 bases, and the junction held 11 bases outside the gene matches. The CDR3 spans 14 residues. Germline-derived CDR1 and CDR2 are SEHNR and FQNEAQ (reference sequence). The CDR3: CASSSTGTRMAQYF. The CDR3 DNA reads TGTGCCAGCAGCTCGACAGGGACCCGTATGGCCCAGTACTTC.

This chain uses TRBV5-1 with TRBJ1-1; 9 bases are shared with TRBD1. V lost 2 bases to trimming and J lost 0 bases; unmatched junction nucleotides: 8. The CDR3 spans 17 residues. Germline CDR1 is SGHRS and CDR2 is YFSETQ. The CDR3 protein is CASSFRRQGEVNTEAFF. The CDR3 DNA follows: TGCGCCAGCAGCTTCCGCCGACAGGGGGAGGTGAACACTGAAGCTTTCTTT. The complete variable domain, with remaining parts taken from reference TRBV5-1 and TRBJ1-1, reads KAGVTQTPRYLIKTRGQQVTLSCSPISGHRSVSWYQQTPGQGLQFLFEYFSETQRNKGNFPGRFSGRQFSNSRSEMNVSTLELGDSALYLCASSFRRQGEVNTEAFFGQGTRLTVV.

This chain joins TRBV4-1 and TRBJ2-1, with a possible D match to TRBD2 (7 bases). Germline V gene data show CDR1 as MGHRA and CDR2 as YSYEKL. This CDR3 spans 16 amino acids. V was pared by 4 bases and J by 9 bases, with 22 bases between. The CDR3 DNA reads TGCGCCAGCAGCCGACTCCCTGGTGGGGGGGCCCCTGAGCAGTTCTTC. Translation: CASSRLPGGGAPEQFF.

V is TRBV15 and J is TRBJ1-5; D unclear. CDR3 length: 15 amino acids. V was clipped by 3 bases and J by 5 bases, with 14 bases between them. The germline V gene has CDR1 LNHNV and CDR2 YYDKDF (reference sequence). CDR3 in DNA: TGTGCCACCAGCAGGAGCCGGGAGTCCGATCAGCCCCAGCATTTT. This encodes CATSRSRESDQPQHF.

This clone was counted once. The chain uses TRBV2 and TRBJ2-7, with TRBD2 matching 10 bases. The CDR3 is 15 amino acids. J gave up 0 bases and V 6 bases, and 5 bases lay outside the gene matches. The V gene's germline CDR1 is SNHLY and CDR2 FYNNEI. The CDR3 region is CASSLAGGFSYEQYF. Written as DNA, the CDR3 is TGTGCCAGCAGCTTAGCGGGAGGCTTCTCCTACGAGCAGTACTTC.

CDR3 bases: TGTGCCAGCAGCTTAGTCCCTTACGACATGGAAAAACTGTTTTTT. The encoded protein is CASSLVPYDMEKLFF. The chain uses TRBV7-2 and TRBJ1-4; D gene uncertain. Germline V gene lookup returns CDR1 SGHTA and CDR2 FQGNSA. V gave up 1 base and J gave up 8 bases, with 14 bases separating them. CDR3 size: 15 residues.

V gene TRBV28 combines with J gene TRBJ2-2; 10 nucleotides match TRBD2. This CDR3 has 16 amino acids. The junction had 3 bases not matched to a gene; V was cut back by 4 bases and J by 1 base. In germline, CDR1 is MDHEN, CDR2 SYDVKM. The DNA for the CDR3 is TGTGCCAGCAGTTCCACTAGCGGGGAGAACACCGGGGAGCTGTTTTTT. Its protein is CASSSTSGENTGELFF.

This chain uses TRBV27 with TRBJ1-5; a possible D gene is TRBD1 (6 bases). The CDR3 contains 13 residues. Trimming removed 2 bases at V and 7 bases at J, with 9 bases between. Germline values: CDR1 MNHEY, CDR2 SMNVEV (reference sequence). The CDR3 protein is CASSLEGDQPQHF. The DNA of the CDR3 is TGTGCCAGCAGTTTAGAGGGGGACCAGCCCCAGCATTTT.

V and J are TRBV4-1 and TRBJ2-6; D is ambiguous. The CDR3 consists of 18 residues. Germline V gene sequence: CDR1 MGHRA, CDR2 YSYEKL. V gave up 5 bases and J gave up 0 bases, with 17 bases separating them. The CDR3: CASSTRHLQLSGANVLTF. In DNA, the CDR3 is TGCGCCAGCAGCACCCGACACCTCCAGCTCTCTGGGGCCAACGTCCTGACTTTC.

This chain connects TRBV6-1 to TRBJ1-1; D ambiguous. Trimming removed 11 bases at V and 0 bases at J, with 13 bases between. Germline CDR1 is MNHNS and CDR2 is SASEGT. The CDR3 is 13 amino acids. CDR3 coding DNA: TGTGCCTTCTCGAAACAGATGAACACTGAAGCTTTCTTT. This translates into CAFSKQMNTEAFF.

This sequence joins TRBV7-2 and TRBJ2-7, with 7 bases lining up with TRBD2. The CDR3 spans 17 residues. Per germline, CDR1 SGHTA and CDR2 FQGNSA. V was pared by 0 bases and J by 3 bases, with 11 bases of the junction left unmatched. CDR3 protein: CASSLAGGVPSLYEQYF. The CDR3 coding sequence is TGTGCCAGCAGCTTAGCGGGGGGGGTGCCGAGTCTCTACGAGCAGTACTTC.

Only one count was recorded for this clone. The V gene is TRBV7-6, the J gene TRBJ1-4, with 7 bases that match TRBD1. Germline-derived CDR1 and CDR2 are SGHVS and FNYEAQ. J was trimmed by 7 bases and V by 5 bases; bases with no gene match: 7. The CDR3 contains 14 residues. CDR3 protein: CASSMTGLGEKLFF. The CDR3 nucleotides read TGTGCCAGCAGCATGACAGGGTTGGGTGAAAAACTGTTTTTT.

The chain has TRBV30 and TRBJ2-3; 8 bases match TRBD2. The CDR3 extends over 13 amino acids. J was trimmed by 3 bases and V by 4 bases; bases with no gene match: 3. The germline V gene encodes CDR1 GTSNPN and CDR2 SVGIG (reference sequence). The CDR3 loop reads CAWNGRVTDTQYF. As DNA, the CDR3 is TGTGCCTGGAACGGGAGGGTAACAGATACGCAGTATTTT.

The chain has TRBV6-6 and TRBJ2-2; perhaps TRBD2 as D (7 bases). Trimming removed 10 bases at V and 3 bases at J, with 21 bases between. The CDR3 has 16 residues. Germline CDR1 and CDR2: MNHNY and SVGAGI (reference sequence). Here the CDR3 DNA reads TGTGCCACCCAACCCAGGGGCGGGAGAGACACCGGGGAGCTGTTTTTT. Protein: CATQPRGGRDTGELFF.

This clone was observed a handful of times. V usage is TRBV28 and J usage is TRBJ2-2; the D is unclear. The CDR3 runs 13 residues. Germline CDR1 is MDHEN and CDR2 is SYDVKM. Trimming removed 2 bases from V and 6 bases from J, with 7 bases in between. CDR3 residues: CASSLPVPGELFF. CDR3 coding DNA: TGTGCCAGCAGTTTACCGGTACCCGGGGAGCTGTTTTTT.